This T cell receptor (beta chain) was documented in a study of T-cell reconstitution after alpha-beta-depleted transplantation in children. The study, taken as a whole, reports: About two months after transplant, alpha-beta T cells reportedly came from several hundred expanded graft clones. Some patients showed high day-60 TCRbeta diversity, which derived from surviving recipient T cells and thymic progenitors. A year post-transplant, T-cell counts and diversity derived mostly from newly produced T cells.

This clonotype was observed at least ten times. Antigen: not known. Using unique molecular identifiers, the investigators prepared the TCRbeta library. TCRdb recomputed calls from the PCR reads with MiXCR, one row per CDR3 protein. The table lists about 70,000 distinct CDR3 sequences, under 13% of them singletons. The TCR sequence derives from a boy aged 5-17 years with acute myeloid leukemia, due to receive a stem cell transplant. The sample in question was PBMCs, obtained before TCRalphabeta/CD19-depleted stem cell transplant.

CDR3 residues: CATSWSIGDTQYF. In nucleotides, the CDR3 is TGTGCCACCAGCTGGTCGATTGGAGATACGCAGTATTTT. This chain links TRBV15 with TRBJ2-3, with no clear D. Per germline, CDR1 LNHNV and CDR2 YYDKDF (reference sequence). V lost 5 bases and J lost 5, with 11 bases in between. This CDR3 is built from 13 residues.